This TCR beta chain was captured by sequencing in a study of T cell responses to AZD1222 COVID-19 vaccine. Study-wide results and limits: None of the repertoires were sampled until the peak T cell response had passed. Donors were chiefly white British, with a greater number of females, and clonal diversity was perhaps underestimated. Elevations in Spike-specific TCR breadth and depth followed administration of two AZD1222 doses. Recipients of AZD1222 seropositive at baseline numbered only 5 to 7.

In the case of this clone: Its matching antigen is unknown.

Generated by immunoSEQ multiplex PCR, the TCRdb table keeps only in-frame clones and is missing some. The sample contains 120,000 or so clones, 80% to 95% of which appear only once. CDR3 length: 15 amino acids. J was trimmed by 0 bases and V by 5 bases; bases with no gene match: 6. The germline gives CDR1 SGHAT, CDR2 FQNNGV. The rearrangement links TRBV11-2 to TRBJ1-1; TRBD1 agrees at 7 bases. The sequence derives from an adult who received the AZD1222 COVID-19 vaccine. Sequenced material: peripheral blood, taken 28 days after the second AZD1222 dose. CDR3 residues: CASSPRGGVNTEAFF. The CDR3 region has the DNA TGTGCCAGCAGCCCTCGAGGGGGCGTGAACACTGAAGCTTTCTTT.